This TCR beta chain emerged from a study of PD-1 blockade in classical Hodgkin lymphoma. This clone has ten or more counts. Data came from immunoSEQ multiplex PCR; TCRdb stores just in-frame clones and leaves some out. The repertoire holds some 30,000 clones, with roughly 71% as singletons. Each patient experienced a relapse that followed autologous stem cell transplantation, and brentuximab vedotin exposure varied. V shed 3 bases and J shed 2 bases, with 8 bases lying between them. The germline gives CDR1 SGHRS, CDR2 YFSETQ. The CDR3 extends over 13 amino acids. Sequenced material: peripheral blood mononuclear cells (PBMCs), taken before the second cycle of nivolumab. The gene calls are TRBV5-1 and TRBJ2-5; no firm D call. The sequence was collected from a human donor with classical Hodgkin lymphoma. The CDR3 nucleotides read TGCGCCAGCAGCTGGCCTAGTCAAGAGACCCAGTACTTC. Residues: CASSWPSQETQYF.